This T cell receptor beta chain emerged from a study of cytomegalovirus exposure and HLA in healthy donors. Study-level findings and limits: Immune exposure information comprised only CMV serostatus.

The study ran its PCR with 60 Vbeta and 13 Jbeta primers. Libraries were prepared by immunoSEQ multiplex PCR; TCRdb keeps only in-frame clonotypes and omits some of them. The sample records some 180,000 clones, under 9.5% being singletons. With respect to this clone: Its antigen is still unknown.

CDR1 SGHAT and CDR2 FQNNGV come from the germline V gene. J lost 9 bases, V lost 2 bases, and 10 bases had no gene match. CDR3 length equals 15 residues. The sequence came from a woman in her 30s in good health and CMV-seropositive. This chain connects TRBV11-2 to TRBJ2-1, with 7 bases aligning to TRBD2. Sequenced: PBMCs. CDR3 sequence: CASSLQRVGEGEQFF. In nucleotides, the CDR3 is TGTGCCAGCAGCTTACAAAGGGTCGGGGAGGGTGAGCAGTTCTTC.